The source of this T cell receptor beta chain is a study of T cells after yellow fever vaccination. Regarding this clonotype: Antigen: not known.

Using its own MiXCR run on the 5' RACE reads, TCRdb lists one record per CDR3 protein. This sample has under 600,000 distinct CDR3 sequences, with roughly 14% found just once. Points from the study as a whole: CD4 and CD8 compartments shared a small share of clonotypes.

The V gene's germline CDR1 is SGHVS and CDR2 FQNEAQ. CDR3 length: 13 amino acids. Trimming pared 3 bases from V and 1 base from J, leaving 6 bases between. The sequence came from a man aged 25 to 45 who received the YFV17D yellow fever vaccine. The rearrangement uses TRBV7-8 and TRBJ1-1; D is uncertain. This sample comprised PBMCs, obtained on the day of the yellow fever booster vaccination. The CDR3 DNA reads TGTGCCAGCAGCTTTACACGGAACACTGAAGCTTTCTTT. Protein: CASSFTRNTEAFF.